This T cell receptor beta chain originates from a study of blood T cell repertoires in COVID-19. Study-level background: Samples of COVID-19 (acute and convalescent) were obtained from the United States, Italy and Spain.

Sequenced by immunoSEQ multiplex PCR; TCRdb stores in-frame clones only, minus some. The table records more than 250,000 clones, about 90% of them present only once. This clone is a singleton in its sample. One Seattle source followed patients from active infection through their disease course. The germline V gene encodes CDR1 MRHNA and CDR2 SNTAGT. This CDR3 has 13 residues. Losses at the gene ends were 10 bases for V and 2 bases for J; bases not matched to a gene: 6. V is TRBV6-4 and J is TRBJ2-3; TRBD1 matches 7 bases. Source material: peripheral blood. The source of this sequence is a woman aged 50 to 60 with COVID-19, enrolled during active disease. The CDR3 spells CATRDSATDTQYF. The CDR3 DNA reads TGTGCCACCCGGGACAGCGCCACAGATACGCAGTATTTT.